The T cell receptor (beta chain) described here comes from a study of T cell changes during pregnancy in multiple sclerosis (dated by TCRdb to the late 2010s). Describing the broader study: The study looked at changes in the T cell repertoire across pregnancy in women with multiple sclerosis.

The CDR3 runs 18 residues from the cysteine to the phenylalanine. CDR3 DNA only is kept here, 54 bases in frame from base 1. The germline V gene (reference sequence) yields LNHNV for CDR1 and YYDKDF for CDR2. V is pared back by 1 base and J by 3 bases, with 19 bases lying between the germline termini. On this clone: Its binding antigen is unknown. Base qualities are missing; no much larger clone stands one base away.

The library was made by the immunoSEQ multiplex PCR assay. Imported from immuneACCESS, the table was reduced by TCRdb to in-frame sequences with V and J called. These copies leave out some clones; in studies compared against another copy, an unresolved V gene accounts for under half, and the cause of the remainder is not known. Counted in this sample were 13,000 to 15,000 clones; roughly 93% of them appeared once. The ten largest account for approximately 2.6% of the sample. The sequence derives from a female donor in good health, enrolled as a control in a pregnancy study. The sequencing here drew on peripheral blood, taken in the second trimester of pregnancy. In this chain, TRBV15 is recombined with TRBJ1-5; no D gene can be assigned with confidence. The CDR3 has the sequence CATSRGQRRLDNNQPQHF. The nucleotides are TGTGCCACCAGCAGAGGTCAAAGGAGACTCGATAACAATCAGCCCCAGCATTTT.